A selection of T cell receptor beta chains follows, all from one sample in a study of T cell responses to AZD1222 COVID-19 vaccine. Using immunoSEQ multiplex PCR, the repertoire was profiled, and TCRdb retains in-frame clones only, with some absent. Of fewer than 110,000 clones listed, 88% were seen once; the top ten hold approximately 22%. The sample in question was peripheral blood, obtained on day 0 of AZD1222 vaccination. The receptors shown here come from an adult in good health. CDR3s include the opening cysteine and the closing phenylalanine or tryptophan. D genes are given only for firm matches. Size is stated for part of the rows, as once, few or many counts, or as a class when the clone is expanded.

j_call	clone_size	v_call	d_call	cdr3_aa	cdr3_nt
TRBJ2-1	-	TRBV19	TRBD1	CASSIRQGPYNEQFF	TGTGCCAGTAGTATAAGACAGGGTCCCTACAATGAGCAGTTCTTC
TRBJ1-2	-	TRBV28	-	CASTKDRFYGYTF	TGTGCCAGCACTAAAGACAGATTCTATGGCTACACCTTC
TRBJ2-5	-	TRBV7-8	-	CASTGLGLQETQYF	TGTGCCAGCACCGGCCTGGGACTTCAAGAGACCCAGTACTTC
TRBJ1-3	-	TRBV3-1/TRBV3-2	-	CASSHQGSGNTIYF	TGTGCCAGCAGCCATCAGGGCTCTGGAAACACCATATATTTT
TRBJ2-1	few	TRBV27	-	CASSFQDSSYNEQFF	TGTGCCAGCAGTTTTCAGGACAGCTCCTACAATGAGCAGTTCTTC
TRBJ2-7	-	TRBV28	TRBD1	CASSLQGQGVYEQYF	TGTGCCAGCAGTCTACAAGGACAGGGGGTATACGAGCAGTACTTC
TRBJ1-1	-	TRBV24-1	-	CATSDPRGADTEAFF	TGTGCCACCAGTGACCCCAGGGGTGCCGACACTGAAGCTTTCTTT
TRBJ1-5	-	TRBV6-5	-	CASSTIGEPQHF	TGTGCCAGCAGCACCATCGGCGAGCCCCAGCATTTT
TRBJ1-5	once	TRBV5-4	TRBD1	CASSLNRGGPQHF	TGTGCCAGCAGCTTGAACAGGGGAGGCCCCCAGCATTTT
TRBJ2-7	-	TRBV10-3	-	CAISDRDYEQYF	TGTGCCATCAGTGACAGGGACTACGAGCAGTACTTC
TRBJ2-5	-	TRBV6-5	TRBD1	CASRWGRGTETQYF	TGTGCCAGCAGATGGGGCAGGGGGACGGAGACCCAGTACTTC
TRBJ1-3	once	TRBV6-5	-	CASRQQGGSGNTIYF	TGTGCCAGCAGGCAACAGGGAGGCTCTGGAAACACCATATATTTT
TRBJ1-1	-	TRBV7-2	-	CASSLGTVNMNTEAFF	TGTGCCAGCAGCTTAGGTACAGTAAACATGAACACTGAAGCTTTCTTT
TRBJ1-5	-	TRBV7-2	-	CASSLAGVNQPQHF	TGTGCCAGCAGCTTAGCAGGGGTCAATCAGCCCCAGCATTTT
TRBJ1-1	-	TRBV6-1	-	CASSEHRMNTEAFF	TGTGCCAGCAGTGAACACAGGATGAACACTGAAGCTTTCTTT
TRBJ1-1	once	TRBV30	TRBD1	CASSSIDRGLMNTEAFF	TGTGCCTCCTCCTCCATCGACAGGGGGCTCATGAACACTGAAGCTTTCTTT
TRBJ2-1	-	TRBV19	-	CASSPVGRGLLGTYEQFF	TGTGCCAGTAGTCCCGTAGGGCGTGGCCTCCTAGGGACGTATGAGCAGTTCTTC
TRBJ1-1	-	TRBV27	-	CASSSPWGGKMNTEAFF	TGTGCCAGCAGCTCCCCCTGGGGGGGGAAGATGAACACTGAAGCTTTCTTT
TRBJ2-1	-	TRBV5-1	TRBD2	CASSPVVAGGEEQFF	TGCGCCAGCAGCCCGGTAGTAGCGGGGGGCGAAGAGCAGTTCTTC
TRBJ2-7	once	TRBV6-1	-	CASSEIQGSGQYF	TGTGCCAGCAGTGAGATTCAGGGTTCTGGGCAGTACTTC
TRBJ1-4	-	TRBV5-5	-	CASSFRGGDEKLFF	TGTGCCAGCAGCTTTCGAGGGGGTGATGAAAAACTGTTTTTT
TRBJ2-3	-	TRBV28	-	CASSLQIPDTQYF	TGTGCCAGCAGTTTGCAGATTCCAGATACGCAGTATTTT
TRBJ1-1	once	TRBV27	-	CASSFKENTEAFF	TGTGCCAGCAGTTTTAAGGAGAACACTGAAGCTTTCTTT
TRBJ1-2	-	TRBV27	-	CASKRTGQGYGYTF	TGTGCCAGCAAACGAACAGGCCAGGGGTATGGCTACACCTTC
TRBJ1-4	few	TRBV24-1	-	CATSDGPTGEKLFF	TGTGCCACCAGTGATGGTCCGACCGGTGAAAAACTGTTTTTT
TRBJ1-4	-	TRBV12-3/TRBV12-4	-	CASRTGNEKLFF	TGTGCCAGCAGGACGGGTAATGAAAAACTGTTTTTT
TRBJ2-1	-	TRBV10-1	TRBD2	CASSVGRGTSVSEQFF	TGCGCCAGCAGTGTCGGTCGTGGGACTAGCGTAAGTGAGCAGTTCTTC
TRBJ1-1	once	TRBV19	TRBD1	CASGDRVKEEAFF	TGTGCCAGCGGCGACAGGGTGAAGGAAGAAGCTTTCTTT
TRBJ1-5	few	TRBV2	-	CASSASWGGQPQHF	TGTGCCAGCAGTGCGAGTTGGGGGGGTCAGCCCCAGCATTTT
TRBJ2-4	few	TRBV12-3/TRBV12-4	-	CASSLGPGIQYF	TGTGCCAGCAGTTTAGGTCCGGGTATTCAGTACTTC
TRBJ1-4	-	TRBV10-3	TRBD1	CAISESGQGIPNEKLFF	TGTGCCATCAGTGAGTCGGGACAGGGTATCCCTAATGAAAAACTGTTTTTT
TRBJ2-7	-	TRBV6-5	TRBD2	CASSKGTNYEQYF	TGTGCCAGCAGTAAGGGGACTAACTACGAGCAGTACTTC
TRBJ1-5	once	TRBV7-2	-	CASSLDPGSTRQPQHF	TGTGCCAGCAGCTTAGACCCCGGCTCAACCAGGCAGCCCCAGCATTTT
TRBJ2-7	-	TRBV7-8	TRBD2	CASSRLAVTYEQYF	TGTGCCAGCAGCCGACTAGCGGTTACCTACGAGCAGTACTTC
TRBJ1-2	-	TRBV19	-	CASTSGPGDYGYTF	TGTGCCAGTACCTCTGGACCAGGAGACTATGGCTACACCTTC
TRBJ2-1	-	TRBV28	-	CASRRPNEQFF	TGTGCCAGCAGGCGCCCCAATGAGCAGTTCTTC
TRBJ1-1	-	TRBV7-2	-	CASSLVYGYNTEAFF	TGTGCCAGCAGCTTAGTATACGGATACAACACTGAAGCTTTCTTT
TRBJ1-5	once	TRBV6-5	-	CASREGNQRGQPQHF	TGTGCCAGCAGAGAGGGCAATCAGAGAGGACAGCCCCAGCATTTT
TRBJ1-6	-	TRBV28	-	CASTEEMAPLHF	TGTGCCAGCACTGAGGAGATGGCACCCCTCCACTTT
TRBJ1-4	few	TRBV7-9	-	CASSLELGAREKLFF	TGTGCCAGCAGCTTAGAACTGGGGGCGAGGGAAAAACTGTTTTTT
TRBJ1-5	-	TRBV5-1	-	CASSLAPDDQPQHF	TGCGCCAGCAGCTTGGCTCCGGACGATCAGCCCCAGCATTTT
TRBJ2-2	-	TRBV9	-	CASSVGNGELFF	TGTGCCAGCAGCGTAGGGAACGGGGAGCTGTTTTTT
TRBJ1-3	-	TRBV9	TRBD1	CASSAGTVSGNTIYF	TGTGCCAGCAGCGCCGGGACAGTTTCTGGAAACACCATATATTTT
TRBJ2-7	-	TRBV11-2	-	CASSLRYPQGSYEQYF	TGTGCCAGCAGCTTAAGGTATCCACAGGGCTCCTACGAGCAGTACTTC
TRBJ1-3	-	TRBV11-2	-	CASSLELKGNTIYF	TGTGCCAGCAGCTTAGAATTAAAGGGAAACACCATATATTTT
TRBJ2-7	-	TRBV3-1/TRBV3-2	TRBD2	CASTLAGTYEQYF	TGTGCCAGCACCCTAGCGGGCACCTACGAGCAGTACTTC
TRBJ1-3	-	TRBV7-3	-	CASSETGSGNTIYF	TGTGCCAGCAGCGAGACGGGCTCTGGAAACACCATATATTTT